This T cell receptor (beta chain) was captured by sequencing in a study of T cell responses to AZD1222 COVID-19 vaccine. About the study: Analyses pooled second doses at about 4 or about 12 weeks.

With regard to this clone: No antigen is known for it.

Clones were read by immunoSEQ multiplex PCR, and TCRdb kept only the in-frame ones, dropping some. The sample lists about 87,000 clones, approximately 90% seen once, with about 2.9% in the top ten. Study results and caveats: There were mostly white British donors and more females than males, and clonal diversity was possibly underestimated.

This receptor was identified in an adult in good health. The sequenced sample was peripheral blood, obtained on day 0 of AZD1222 vaccination.

The CDR3 sequence is CASSTGTAQPQHF. The CDR3 DNA sequence: TGTGCCAGCAGCACCGGGACAGCCCAGCCCCAGCATTTT. V gene TRBV5-4 combines with J gene TRBJ1-5; 7 positions match TRBD1. Looked up from germline, CDR1 is SGHNT and CDR2 is YYREEE (reference sequence). Losses at the gene ends were 4 bases for V and 7 bases for J; bases not matched to a gene: 5. The CDR3 loop spans 13 amino acids. Using reference TRBV5-4 and TRBJ1-5 for the parts outside the CDR3, the full variable domain is ETGVTQSPTHLIKTRGQQVTLRCSSQSGHNTVSWYQQALGQGPQFIFQYYREEENGRGNFPPRFSGLQFPNYSSELNVNALELDDSALYLCASSTGTAQPQHFGDGTRLSIL.